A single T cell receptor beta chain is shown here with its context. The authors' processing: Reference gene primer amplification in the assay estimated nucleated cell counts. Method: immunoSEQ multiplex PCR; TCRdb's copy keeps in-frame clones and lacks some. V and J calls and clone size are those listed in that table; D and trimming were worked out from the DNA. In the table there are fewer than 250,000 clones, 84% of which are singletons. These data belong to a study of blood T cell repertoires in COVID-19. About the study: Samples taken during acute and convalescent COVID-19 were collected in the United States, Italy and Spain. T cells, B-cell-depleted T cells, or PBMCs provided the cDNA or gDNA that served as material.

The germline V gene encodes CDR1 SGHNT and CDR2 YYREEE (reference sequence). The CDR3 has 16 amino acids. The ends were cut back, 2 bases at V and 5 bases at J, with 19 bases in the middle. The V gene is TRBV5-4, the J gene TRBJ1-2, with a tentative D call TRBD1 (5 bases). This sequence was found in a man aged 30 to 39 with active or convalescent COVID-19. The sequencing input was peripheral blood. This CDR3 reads CASSFSWGLPVYGYTF. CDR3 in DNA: TGTGCCAGCAGCTTTTCGTGGGGACTCCCGGTATATGGCTACACCTTC.